Only a few counts were recorded for the clone carrying this T cell receptor beta chain. With a J-beta primer mix and a sample-barcoded 5' primer, a second PCR ran about 7 to 12 cycles. Every cDNA molecule carried a tag from a template-switch adaptor bearing 12 random nucleotides. TCRdb itself ran the 5' RACE reads through MiXCR, one entry per CDR3 protein. In the table there are more than 650,000 distinct CDR3 sequences, about a fifth of which are singletons. Germline V gene sequence: CDR1 SGHTA, CDR2 FQGNSA. This CDR3 spans 17 amino acids. V lost 5 bases, J lost 4 bases, and 8 bases stayed unmatched. At least 6.5 million PBMCs were isolated per sample. Extracted total RNA amounted to at least 6 micrograms for each sample. The data stem from a study of blood T cells in healthy people across ages.

V is TRBV7-2 and J is TRBJ2-6, with 10 bases lining up with TRBD1. Sequenced input: blood. The clonotype comes from a man in his 70s in good health. The CDR3 DNA is TGTGCCAGCAGCATCCGGGACAGGGGAGTGGGGGCCAACGTCCTGACTTTC. It codes for CASSIRDRGVGANVLTF.